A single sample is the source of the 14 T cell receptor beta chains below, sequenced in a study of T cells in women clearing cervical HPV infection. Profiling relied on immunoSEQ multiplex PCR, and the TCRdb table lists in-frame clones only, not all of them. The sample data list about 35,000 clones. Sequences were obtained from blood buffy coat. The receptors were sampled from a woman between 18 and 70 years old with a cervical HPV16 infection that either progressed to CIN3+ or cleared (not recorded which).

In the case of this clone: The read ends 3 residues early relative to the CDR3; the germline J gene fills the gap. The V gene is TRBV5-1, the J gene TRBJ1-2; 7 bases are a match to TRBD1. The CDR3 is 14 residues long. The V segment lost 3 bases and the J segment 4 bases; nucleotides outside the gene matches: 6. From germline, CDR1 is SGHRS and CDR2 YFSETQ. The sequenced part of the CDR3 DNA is TGCGCCAGCAGCTCAGGGGGAGTTGGCTATGGC. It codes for CASSSGGVGYG. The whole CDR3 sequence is CASSSGGVGYGYTF.

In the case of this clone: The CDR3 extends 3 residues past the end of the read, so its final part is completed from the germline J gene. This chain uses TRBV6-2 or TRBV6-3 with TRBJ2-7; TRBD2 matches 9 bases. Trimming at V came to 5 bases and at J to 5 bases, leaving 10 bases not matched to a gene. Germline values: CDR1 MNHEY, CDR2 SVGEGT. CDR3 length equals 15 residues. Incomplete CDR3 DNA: TGTGCCAGCAGTGACGGGGGACTAGCTCAGGACGAG. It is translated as CASSDGGLAQDE. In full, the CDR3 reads CASSDGGLAQDEQYF.

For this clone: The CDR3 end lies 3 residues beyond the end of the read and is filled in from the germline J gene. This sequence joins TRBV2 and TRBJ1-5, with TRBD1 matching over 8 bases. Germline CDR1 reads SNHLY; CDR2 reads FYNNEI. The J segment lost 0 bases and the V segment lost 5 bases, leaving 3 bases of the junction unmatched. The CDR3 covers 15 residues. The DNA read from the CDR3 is TGTGCCAGCAGTCGGGACAGGAATAGCAATCAGCCC. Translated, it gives CASSRDRNSNQP. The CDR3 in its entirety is CASSRDRNSNQPQHF.

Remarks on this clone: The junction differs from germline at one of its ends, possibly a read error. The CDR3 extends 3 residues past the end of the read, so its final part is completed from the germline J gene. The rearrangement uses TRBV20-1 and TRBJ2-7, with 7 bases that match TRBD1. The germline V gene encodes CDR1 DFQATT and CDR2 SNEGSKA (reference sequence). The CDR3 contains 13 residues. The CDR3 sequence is CSARDRVTYEQYF. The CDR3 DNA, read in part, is TGCAGTGCTCGAGACAGGGTTACCTACGAG.

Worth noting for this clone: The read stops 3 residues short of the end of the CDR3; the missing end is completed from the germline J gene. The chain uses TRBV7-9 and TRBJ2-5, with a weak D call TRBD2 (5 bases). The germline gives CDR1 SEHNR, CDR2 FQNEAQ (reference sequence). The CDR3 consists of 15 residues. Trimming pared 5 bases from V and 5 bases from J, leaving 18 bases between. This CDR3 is CASSPEGGLGETQYF. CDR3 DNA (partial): TGTGCCAGCAGCCCTGAGGGCGGGCTCGGGGAGACC.

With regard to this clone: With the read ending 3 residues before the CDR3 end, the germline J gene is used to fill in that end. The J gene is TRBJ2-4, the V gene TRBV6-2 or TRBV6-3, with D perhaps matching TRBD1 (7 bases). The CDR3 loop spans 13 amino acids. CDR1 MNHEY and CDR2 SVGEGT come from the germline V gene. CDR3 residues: CASSYSPGGIQYF. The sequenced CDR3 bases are TGTGCCAGCAGTTACTCGCCAGGGGGGATT.

The CDR3 bases that were read are TGTGCCAGTAGTGTGCCGGTCGGACAGTCTAATGAAAAG. Protein product: CASSVPVGQSNEK. The whole CDR3 region reads CASSVPVGQSNEKLFF. V usage is TRBV19 and J usage is TRBJ2-2, with D possibly matching TRBD1 (6 bases). The CDR3 extends 3 residues past the end of the read, so its final part is completed from the germline J gene. The CDR3 contains 16 residues. Per the germline V gene, CDR1 is LNHDA and CDR2 is SQIVND (reference sequence).

The part of the CDR3 DNA that was read is TGTGCCAGCAGTTTAAAGACAGGGGCCGGCTATGGC. Translating gives CASSLKTGAGYG. In full, the CDR3 reads CASSLKTGAGYGYTF. The chain recombines TRBV12-3 or TRBV12-4 with TRBJ1-2; 8 nucleotides agree with TRBD1. The read is 3 residues too short to cover the CDR3 end, so that end is filled in from the germline J gene. V shed 2 bases, J shed 4 bases, and the junction held 6 bases outside the gene matches. CDR3 length: 15 amino acids.

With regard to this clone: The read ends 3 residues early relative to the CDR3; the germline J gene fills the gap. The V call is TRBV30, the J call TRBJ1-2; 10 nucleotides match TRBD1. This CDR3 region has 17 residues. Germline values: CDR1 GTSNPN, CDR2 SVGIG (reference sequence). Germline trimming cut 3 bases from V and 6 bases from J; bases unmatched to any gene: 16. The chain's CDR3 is CAWRALGGTGVLHGYTF. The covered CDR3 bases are TGTGCCTGGAGAGCCCTTGGAGGGACAGGGGTCCTCCATGGC.

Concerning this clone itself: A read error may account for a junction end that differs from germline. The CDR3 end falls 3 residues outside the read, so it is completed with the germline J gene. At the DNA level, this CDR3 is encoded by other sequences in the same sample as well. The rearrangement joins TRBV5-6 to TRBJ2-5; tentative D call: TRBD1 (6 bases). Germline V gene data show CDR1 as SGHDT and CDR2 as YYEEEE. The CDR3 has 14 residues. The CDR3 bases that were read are TGTGCCAGCAGATTGGGGCAGGGGACAGAGACC. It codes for CASRLGQGTET. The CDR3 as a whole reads CASRLGQGTETQYF.

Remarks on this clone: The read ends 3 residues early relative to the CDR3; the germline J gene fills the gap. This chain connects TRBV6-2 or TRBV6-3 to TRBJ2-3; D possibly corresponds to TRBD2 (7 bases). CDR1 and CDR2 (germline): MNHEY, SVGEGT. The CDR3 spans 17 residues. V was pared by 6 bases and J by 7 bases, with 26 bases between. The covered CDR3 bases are TGTGCCAGCAGCTATCCGTCCCGGGGGGCACGCCGATATACG. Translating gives CASSYPSRGARRYT. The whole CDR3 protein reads CASSYPSRGARRYTQYF.

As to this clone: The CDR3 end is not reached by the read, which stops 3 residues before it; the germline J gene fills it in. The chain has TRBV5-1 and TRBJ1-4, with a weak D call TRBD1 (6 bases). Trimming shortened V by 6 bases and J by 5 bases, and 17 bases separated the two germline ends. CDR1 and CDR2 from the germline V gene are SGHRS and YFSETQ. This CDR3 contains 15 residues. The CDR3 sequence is CASTAGTHRNEKLFF. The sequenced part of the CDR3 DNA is TGCGCCAGCACCGCAGGGACACATCGGAATGAAAAA.

The sequenced part of the CDR3 DNA is TGTGCCAGTAGAGGGGTGAGCAATCAGCCC. Its protein product is CASRGVSNQP. The whole CDR3 sequence reads CASRGVSNQPQHF. The rearrangement uses TRBV19 and TRBJ1-5; TRBD1 is a possible D gene (5 bases). The read is 3 residues too short to cover the CDR3 end, so that end is filled in from the germline J gene. The CDR3 totals 13 residues. Germline lookup yields CDR1 LNHDA and CDR2 SQIVND (reference sequence). V lost 6 bases, J lost 1 base, and 7 bases lay in between.

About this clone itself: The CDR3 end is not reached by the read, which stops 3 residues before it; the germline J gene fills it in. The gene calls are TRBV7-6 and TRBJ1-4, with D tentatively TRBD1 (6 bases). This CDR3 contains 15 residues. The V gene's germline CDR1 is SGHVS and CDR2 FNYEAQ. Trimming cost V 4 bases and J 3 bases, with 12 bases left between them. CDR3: CASSSMTGPNEKLFF. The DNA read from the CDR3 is TGTGCCAGCAGCTCGATGACAGGTCCTAATGAAAAA.